These T cell receptor beta chains were read from a single sample in a study of T cell responses to AZD1222 COVID-19 vaccine. Clones were read by immunoSEQ multiplex PCR, and TCRdb kept only the in-frame ones, dropping some. The data show approximately 200,000 clones, about 94% seen once. Specimen: peripheral blood, collected 28 days after the second dose of the MenACWY control vaccine. These receptors all come from an adult who received the MenACWY meningococcal vaccine as a control. Each CDR3 is given with its conserved first and last residue. D genes are given only for firm matches. Only some rows state a clone size, as once, few, many or a class for expanded clones.

V	J	D	size	DNA	CDR3
TRBV5-1	TRBJ2-7	TRBD1	-	TGCGCCAGCAGCTCTGACAGGGGTGCTACGAGGCAGTACTTC	CASSSDRGATRQYF
TRBV28	TRBJ1-2	-	-	TGTGCCAGCAGGGACAGTTATGGCTACACCTTC	CASRDSYGYTF
TRBV5-1	TRBJ2-7	-	-	TGCGCCAGCAGAGACGGCAATTCGTACGAGCAGTACTTC	CASRDGNSYEQYF
TRBV19	TRBJ1-2	TRBD1	once	TGTGCCAGTAGAGACCGGGACAGGGCCTATGGCTACACCTTC	CASRDRDRAYGYTF
TRBV24-1	TRBJ1-5	-	-	TGTGCCACCAGTGTCCGGGGTTCTAATCAGCCCCAGCATTTT	CATSVRGSNQPQHF
TRBV6-6	TRBJ1-1	-	-	TGTGCCAGCAAGTGGGGTGCAGACACTGAAGCTTTCTTT	CASKWGADTEAFF
TRBV28	TRBJ1-4	-	-	TGTGCCAGCAGTTTGGGGCAGGGTAGTGAAAAACTGTTTTTT	CASSLGQGSEKLFF
TRBV5-4	TRBJ1-6	-	-	TGTGCCAGCAGCTGGGGAAATTCACCCCTCCACTTT	CASSWGNSPLHF
TRBV19	TRBJ1-2	-	-	TGTGCCAGTAGTATAGATGGAGCAGGGCCTAACTATGGCTACACCTTC	CASSIDGAGPNYGYTF
TRBV30	TRBJ1-1	-	-	TGTGCCTGGGGCACTAGCATGAACACTGAAGCTTTCTTT	CAWGTSMNTEAFF
TRBV7-6	TRBJ2-3	-	-	TGTGCCAGCAGCTTACGAGGGGAGAGCACAGATACGCAGTATTTT	CASSLRGESTDTQYF
TRBV19	TRBJ1-5	-	-	TGTGCCAGTAGGGGACCAAATCAGCCCCAGCATTTT	CASRGPNQPQHF
TRBV5-1	TRBJ1-4	-	once	TGCGCCAGCAGCCGACTAAGTGCAACTAATGAAAAACTGTTTTTT	CASSRLSATNEKLFF
TRBV27	TRBJ2-3	-	-	TGTGCCAGCAGTTTATCCCTCGACACTTACTTCACAGATACGCAGTATTTT	CASSLSLDTYFTDTQYF
TRBV6-6	TRBJ1-5	-	-	TGTGCCAGCAGTTACTCGAAGACGAATCAGCCCCAGCATTTT	CASSYSKTNQPQHF
TRBV19	TRBJ1-1	-	-	TGTGCCAGTAGTAAGGATATGATCCCAGAAGCTTTCTTT	CASSKDMIPEAFF
TRBV5-6	TRBJ1-3	-	-	TGTGCCAGCAGCTCGGACTTAGCTCCTGGGAACACCATATATTTT	CASSSDLAPGNTIYF
TRBV11-1	TRBJ2-7	-	-	TGTGCCAGCAGCTTGGGGACTGGGACAGTGTTCCACGAGCAGTACTTC	CASSLGTGTVFHEQYF
TRBV6-1	TRBJ1-1	-	once	TGTGCCAGCAGTGAATACCTTGCAGGGCGTGGCACTGAAGCTTTCTTT	CASSEYLAGRGTEAFF
TRBV11-2	TRBJ2-2	-	once	TGTGCCAGCAGCTCACCGGGAGCGAGGGTCGGGGAGCTGTTTTTT	CASSSPGARVGELFF
TRBV6-1	TRBJ1-6	TRBD1	-	TGTGCCAGCAGTGAACTAGGGGGCTGGGATTCACCCCTCCACTTT	CASSELGGWDSPLHF
TRBV19	TRBJ1-1	-	-	TGTGCCAGTAGTATCTCTATGGGTAACACTGAAGCTTTCTTT	CASSISMGNTEAFF
TRBV9	TRBJ1-3	TRBD1	-	TGTGCCAGCAGCGCTACCGGGACAGCCTCTGGAAACACCATATATTTT	CASSATGTASGNTIYF
TRBV6-5	TRBJ2-2	TRBD1	once	TGTGCCAGCAGTTACCTAGGGACAGGGGTCACCGGGGAGCTGTTTTTT	CASSYLGTGVTGELFF
TRBV7-9	TRBJ2-7	TRBD2	-	TGTGCCAGCAGCCCCGGACTAGCGGAGCGGCCCCTTTACGAGCAGTACTTC	CASSPGLAERPLYEQYF
TRBV5-1	TRBJ1-1	-	-	TGCGCCAGCAGCTTATCCACGCTGAACACTGAAGCTTTCTTT	CASSLSTLNTEAFF
TRBV27	TRBJ1-5	TRBD1	-	TGTGCCAGCAGTCCCGGGACAGGGGAACAGCCCCAGCATTTT	CASSPGTGEQPQHF
TRBV18	TRBJ2-7	-	-	TGTGCCAGCTCACCTCGACAAAAAGCCTACGAGCAGTACTTC	CASSPRQKAYEQYF
TRBV5-4	TRBJ2-1	TRBD2	-	TGTGCCAGCAGCTTAGCGGGGGCTTACAATGAGCAGTTCTTC	CASSLAGAYNEQFF
TRBV10-3	TRBJ1-3	-	-	TGTGCCATCAGTGAAGGGGGTTCTGGAAACACCATATATTTT	CAISEGGSGNTIYF
TRBV10-3	TRBJ2-2	-	-	TGTGCCATCAGCGGGTCCGGGGAGCTGTTTTTT	CAISGSGELFF